Shown below are 17 T cell receptor beta chains from a single sample sequenced in a study of blood T cell repertoires in COVID-19. Some clones are missing from TCRdb's copy, which holds only in-frame ones; the method was immunoSEQ multiplex PCR. The sample gives some 240,000 clones, around 88% of which show up once; less than 4% is in the top ten. The sequenced sample consisted of PBMCs or T cells enriched from blood (not recorded which). These receptors all stem from a woman in her forties with acute COVID-19.

The genes are TRBV9 and TRBJ1-5, with 7 bases matching TRBD1. J gave up 4 bases and V 6 bases, and 16 bases lay outside the gene matches. Germline-derived CDR1 and CDR2 are SGDLS and YYNGEE. CDR3 length: 17 amino acids. The CDR3 DNA is TGTGCCAGCAATCCTGTGGGGCCAGGGGGTGGTAATCAGCCCCAGCATTTT. It translates to CASNPVGPGGGNQPQHF.

V usage is TRBV4-2 and J usage is TRBJ1-3, with D possibly matching TRBD1 (5 bases). CDR3 length: 17 amino acids. Germline V gives CDR1 LGHNA, CDR2 YNFKEQ. The ends were cut back, 0 bases at V and 0 bases at J, with 12 bases in the middle. CDR3 DNA sequence: TGTGCCAGCAGCCAAGACCGCCAGGGAAACTCTGGAAACACCATATATTTT. It is translated as CASSQDRQGNSGNTIYF.

The CDR3 sequence: CASKGQGSYEQYF. CDR3 coding DNA: TGTGCCAGTAAAGGACAGGGGAGCTACGAGCAGTACTTC. This sequence joins TRBV19 and TRBJ2-7, with 9 bases fitting TRBD1. The V segment lost 7 bases and the J segment 3 bases; nucleotides outside the gene matches: 4. The CDR3 is made up of 13 amino acids. The germline CDR1 and CDR2 sequences are LNHDA and SQIVND (reference sequence). Full variable domain (rest looked up from reference TRBV19 and TRBJ2-7): DGGITQSPKYLFRKEGQNVTLSCEQNLNHDAMYWYRQDPGQGLRLIYYSQIVNDFQKGDIAEGYSVSREKKESFPLTVTSAQKNPTAFYLCASKGQGSYEQYFGPGTRLTVT.

The chain has TRBV3-1 (or the pseudogene TRBV3-2) and TRBJ1-1, with D unresolved. V was shortened by 1 base and J by 6 bases, with 12 bases between the two germline ends. The CDR3 runs 14 residues. In germline, CDR1 is LGHDT, CDR2 YNNKEL (reference sequence). CDR3 in amino acids: CASSQGRRDSEAFF. The CDR3 DNA is TGTGCCAGCAGCCAAGGAAGGCGGGATTCTGAAGCTTTCTTT.

The genes are TRBV18 and TRBJ2-1; 8 nucleotides align to TRBD1. With 3 bases clipped from V and 9 bases from J, the junction kept 10 bases outside the gene matches. In germline, CDR1 is KGHSH, CDR2 LQKENI. CDR3 length equals 15 residues. DNA of the CDR3: TGTGCCAGCTCACCTACAGGGGGAAGTTGGGGTGAGCAGTTCTTC. This translates into CASSPTGGSWGEQFF.

The gene calls are TRBV7-3 and TRBJ2-1, with TRBD1 as a possible D gene (6 bases). The V gene's germline CDR1 is SGHTA and CDR2 FQGTGA. V lost 4 bases, J lost 5 bases, and 15 bases lay in between. This CDR3 contains 15 residues. CDR3 sequence (DNA): TGTGCCAGCAGCTCTGGAAGGGGGAGTCACAATGAGCAGTTCTTC. Amino acid sequence: CASSSGRGSHNEQFF.

J is TRBJ2-3 and V is TRBV6-4; TRBD2 might be the D (6 bases). The V end lost 11 bases, the J end lost 0 bases, and 18 bases lay between the germline ends. Germline CDR1 is MRHNA and CDR2 is SNTAGT. The CDR3 is made up of 15 amino acids. The CDR3 reads CAEPSLASSTDTQYF. The DNA for the CDR3 is TGTGCCGAGCCCTCACTAGCCTCTAGCACAGATACGCAGTATTTT.

The genes are TRBV5-1 and TRBJ1-1; D is possibly TRBD1 (5 bases). Germline CDR1 reads SGHRS; CDR2 reads YFSETQ. Between the trimmed V and J ends, which lost 4 bases and 0 bases, there was a span of 7 bases. The length of the CDR3 is 13 residues. This CDR3 reads CASSPQVNTEAFF. The CDR3 DNA reads as TGCGCCAGCAGCCCACAGGTGAACACTGAAGCTTTCTTT. The full variable domain, with the rest looked up from reference TRBV5-1 and TRBJ1-1, is KAGVTQTPRYLIKTRGQQVTLSCSPISGHRSVSWYQQTPGQGLQFLFEYFSETQRNKGNFPGRFSGRQFSNSRSEMNVSTLELGDSALYLCASSPQVNTEAFFGQGTRLTVV.

The V gene is TRBV9, the J gene TRBJ2-2; D is perhaps TRBD2 (6 bases). The CDR3 has 15 amino acids. V lost 1 base to trimming and J lost 4 bases, with 11 bases between them. Germline-derived CDR1 and CDR2 are SGDLS and YYNGEE. This CDR3 is CASSVWGDGTGELFF. In DNA form, the CDR3 reads TGTGCCAGCAGCGTATGGGGGGACGGCACCGGGGAGCTGTTTTTT.

This clone came up many times. The chain carries TRBV6-1 and TRBJ2-7; 10 bases map to TRBD1. The CDR3 has 15 amino acids. Germline CDR1 reads MNHNS; CDR2 reads SASEGT. With 3 bases clipped from V and 4 bases from J, the junction kept 6 bases outside the gene matches. DNA of the CDR3: TGTGCCAGCAGTGAGGAGACAGGGGGCGCATACGAGCAGTACTTC. This translates into CASSEETGGAYEQYF.

This sequence joins TRBV4-1 and TRBJ2-1, with 8 bases identical to TRBD2. Germline assignment: CDR1 MGHRA and CDR2 YSYEKL. CDR3 size: 18 residues. V shed 1 base and J 3 bases; nucleotides not matched to a gene: 11. CDR3: CASSQAPPLAGNYNEQFF. The CDR3, as DNA: TGCGCCAGCAGCCAAGCTCCCCCCTTAGCGGGGAACTACAATGAGCAGTTCTTC.

This chain connects TRBV5-1 to TRBJ1-6; possibly TRBD1 for D (5 bases). From germline, CDR1 is SGHRS and CDR2 YFSETQ. This CDR3 region has 15 residues. Deletions cut 2 bases from V and 6 bases from J, with 12 bases between. CDR3: CASSLAGNGNSPLHF. The CDR3 nucleotides read TGCGCCAGCAGCTTAGCAGGGAATGGTAATTCACCCCTCCACTTT.

This sequence joins TRBV11-2 and TRBJ2-7; D is uncertain. With 3 bases removed from V and 3 bases from J, the gap between germline ends came to 12 bases. In germline, CDR1 is SGHAT, CDR2 FQNNGV. The CDR3 loop spans 14 amino acids. The CDR3 reads CASSFTDNFYEQYF. The CDR3 DNA follows: TGTGCCAGCAGCTTTACTGACAATTTCTACGAGCAGTACTTC. The full variable domain, completed using reference TRBV11-2 and TRBJ2-7, is EAGVAQSPRYKIIEKRQSVAFWCNPISGHATLYWYQQILGQGPKLLIQFQNNGVVDDSQLPKDRFSAERLKGVDSTLKIQPAKLEDSAVYLCASSFTDNFYEQYFGPGTRLTVT.

V gene TRBV18 combines with J gene TRBJ2-5, with 9 positions matching TRBD1. The CDR3 consists of 16 residues. CDR1 KGHSH and CDR2 LQKENI come from the germline V gene. V lost 1 base, J lost 7 bases, and 10 bases stayed unmatched. CDR3 loop: CASSPQQGATRMTQYF. CDR3 DNA sequence: TGTGCCAGCTCACCACAACAGGGGGCTACTCGAATGACCCAGTACTTC.

The chain recombines TRBV6-5 with TRBJ1-5; 7 bases are a match to TRBD1. This CDR3 has 14 amino acids. The germline gives CDR1 MNHEY, CDR2 SVGAGI. The ends lost 6 bases at V and 7 bases at J; junction bases unmatched: 9. This CDR3 reads CASSRDSWRQPQHF. The DNA of the CDR3 is TGTGCCAGCAGCCGGGACAGTTGGAGACAGCCCCAGCATTTT.

The rearrangement uses TRBV5-1 and TRBJ1-6, with TRBD1 identical over 7 bases. This CDR3 comprises 16 residues. From germline, CDR1 is SGHRS and CDR2 YFSETQ. V was clipped by 1 base and J by 11 bases; unmatched bases: 12. CDR3 DNA: TGCGCCAGCAGCTTGTCTAGGACAGGTGCTTTGACACCCCTCCACTTT. As protein: CASSLSRTGALTPLHF.

The chain couples TRBV19 to TRBJ1-2; D gene ambiguous. The germline V gene has CDR1 LNHDA and CDR2 SQIVND (reference sequence). V lost 6 bases to trimming and J lost 1 base, with 15 bases between them. CDR3 length equals 15 residues. CDR3 sequence reads: CASSPSEGGNYGYTF. CDR3 DNA sequence: TGTGCCAGTAGCCCTTCTGAGGGAGGTAACTATGGCTACACCTTC.